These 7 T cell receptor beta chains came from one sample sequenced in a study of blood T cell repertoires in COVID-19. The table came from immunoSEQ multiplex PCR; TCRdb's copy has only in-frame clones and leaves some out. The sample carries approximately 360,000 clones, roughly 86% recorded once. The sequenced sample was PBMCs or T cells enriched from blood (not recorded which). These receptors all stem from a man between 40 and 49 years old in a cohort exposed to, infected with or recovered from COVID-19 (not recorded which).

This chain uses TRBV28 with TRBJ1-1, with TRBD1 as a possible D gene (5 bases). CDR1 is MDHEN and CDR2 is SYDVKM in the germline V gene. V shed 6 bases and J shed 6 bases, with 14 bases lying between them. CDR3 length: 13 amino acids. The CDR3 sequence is CASSGAGKAEAFF. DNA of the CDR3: TGTGCCAGCAGCGGGGCGGGGAAGGCTGAAGCTTTCTTT.

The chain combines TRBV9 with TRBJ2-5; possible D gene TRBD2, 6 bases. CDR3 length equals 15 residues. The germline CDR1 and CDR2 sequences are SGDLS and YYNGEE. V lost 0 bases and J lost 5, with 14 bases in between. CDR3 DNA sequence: TGTGCCAGCAGCGTAGGAGGAGGGGTGATGGAGACCCAGTACTTC. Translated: CASSVGGGVMETQYF.

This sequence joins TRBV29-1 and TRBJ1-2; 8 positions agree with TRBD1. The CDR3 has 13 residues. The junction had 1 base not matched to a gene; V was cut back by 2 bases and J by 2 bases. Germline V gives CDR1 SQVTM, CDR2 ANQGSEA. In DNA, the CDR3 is TGCAGCGTTGAACAGGGGGCAAACTATGGCTACACCTTC. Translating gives CSVEQGANYGYTF.

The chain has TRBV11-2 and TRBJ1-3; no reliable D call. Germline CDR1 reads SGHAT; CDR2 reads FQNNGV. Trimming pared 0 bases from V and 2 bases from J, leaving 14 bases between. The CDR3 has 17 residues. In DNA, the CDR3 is TGTGCCAGCAGCTTAGATCTGTTTTCGGTTGCTGGAAACACCATATATTTT. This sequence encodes CASSLDLFSVAGNTIYF.

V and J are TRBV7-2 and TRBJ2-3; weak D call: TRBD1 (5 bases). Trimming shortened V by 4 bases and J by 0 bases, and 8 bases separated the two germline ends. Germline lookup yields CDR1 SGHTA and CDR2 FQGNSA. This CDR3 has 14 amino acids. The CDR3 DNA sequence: TGTGCCAGCAGCTCGACAGTTAGCACAGATACGCAGTATTTT. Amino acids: CASSSTVSTDTQYF.

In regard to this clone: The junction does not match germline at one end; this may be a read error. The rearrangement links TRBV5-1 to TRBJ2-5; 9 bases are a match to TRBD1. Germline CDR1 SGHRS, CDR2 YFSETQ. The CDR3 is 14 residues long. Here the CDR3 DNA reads TGCGCCAGCGGCTTGACAGGGGGACAAGAGACCCAGTACTTC. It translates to CASGLTGGQETQYF.

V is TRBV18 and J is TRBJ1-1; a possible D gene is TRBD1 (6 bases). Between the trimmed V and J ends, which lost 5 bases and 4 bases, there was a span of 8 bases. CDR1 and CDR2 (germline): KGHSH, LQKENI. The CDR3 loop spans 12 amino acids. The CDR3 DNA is TGTGCCAGCTCATTACAGGGCACTGAAGCTTTCTTT. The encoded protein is CASSLQGTEAFF.